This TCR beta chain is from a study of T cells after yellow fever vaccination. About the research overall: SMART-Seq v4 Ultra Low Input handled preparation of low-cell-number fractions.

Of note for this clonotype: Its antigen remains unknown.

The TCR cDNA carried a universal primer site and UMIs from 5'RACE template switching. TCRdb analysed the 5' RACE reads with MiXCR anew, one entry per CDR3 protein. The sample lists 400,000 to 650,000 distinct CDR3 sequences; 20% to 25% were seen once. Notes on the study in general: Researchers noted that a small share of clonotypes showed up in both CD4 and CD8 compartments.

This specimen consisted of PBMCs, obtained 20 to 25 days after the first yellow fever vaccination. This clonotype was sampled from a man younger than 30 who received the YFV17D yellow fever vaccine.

The CDR3 sequence: CASSQGTGIEQFF. As DNA, the CDR3 is TGTGCCAGCAGCCAAGGGACAGGTATTGAGCAGTTCTTC. The chain has TRBV4-2 and TRBJ2-1; 7 bases are a match to TRBD1. The trim removed 1 base at V and 9 bases at J, leaving 3 bases unmatched. CDR1 and CDR2 from the germline V gene are LGHNA and YNFKEQ. The CDR3 runs 13 residues.